This entry lists 29 T cell receptor beta chains sequenced from one sample in a study of T cell responses to AZD1222 COVID-19 vaccine. Only in-frame clones appear in the TCRdb table, and some are missing; sequencing was by immunoSEQ multiplex PCR. The sample shows about 140,000 clones, 80% to 95% of them seen only once. This sample comprised peripheral blood, obtained 28 days after the second AZD1222 dose. The origin of the receptors is an adult who received the AZD1222 COVID-19 vaccine.

The chain combines TRBV28 with TRBJ2-7; TRBD2 matches 12 bases. CDR1 MDHEN and CDR2 SYDVKM come from the germline V gene. V gave up 7 bases and J gave up 6 bases; unmatched junction bases: 10. The CDR3 has 15 residues. The CDR3 protein is CASTLLAGGLTEQYF. CDR3 bases: TGTGCCAGCACCCTTCTAGCGGGAGGGCTCACCGAGCAGTACTTC.

This clone was detected once. J is TRBJ1-1 and V is TRBV12-3 or TRBV12-4; D might be TRBD1 (6 bases). This CDR3 is 13 amino acids long. V lost 1 base to trimming and J lost 7 bases, with 10 bases between them. The CDR3 sequence: CASSLGDKLEAFF. The CDR3 coding sequence is TGTGCCAGCAGTTTAGGGGACAAGCTTGAAGCTTTCTTT.

The chain carries TRBV6-2 or TRBV6-3 and TRBJ1-2, with a tentative D call TRBD1 (6 bases). V gave up 1 base and J gave up 8 bases, with 14 bases separating them. Germline-derived CDR1 and CDR2 are MNHEY and SVGEGT. The CDR3 runs to 14 residues. CDR3: CASSYWEDSSGYTF. The CDR3 DNA sequence: TGTGCCAGCAGTTACTGGGAGGACAGTTCGGGCTACACCTTC.

The rearrangement links TRBV5-1 to TRBJ2-1; 8 bases line up with TRBD1. The CDR3 consists of 15 residues. J was trimmed by 1 base and V by 4 bases; bases with no gene match: 4. Germline values: CDR1 SGHRS, CDR2 YFSETQ. For the CDR3, the DNA is TGCGCCAGCAGCATGGACAGGGCTTCCTACAATGAGCAGTTCTTC. Its translation is CASSMDRASYNEQFF.

The chain joins TRBV27 to TRBJ2-1; perhaps TRBD2 as D (5 bases). Germline CDR1 is MNHEY and CDR2 is SMNVEV (reference sequence). The CDR3 runs 15 residues. Trimming removed 5 bases from V and 0 bases from J, with 11 bases in between. CDR3 protein: CASSPQRFSYNEQFF. For the CDR3, the DNA is TGTGCCAGCAGTCCTCAGCGGTTCTCCTACAATGAGCAGTTCTTC.

This chain connects TRBV4-2 to TRBJ2-2; TRBD2 agrees at 7 bases. The CDR3 runs to 18 residues. The germline V gene has CDR1 LGHNA and CDR2 YNFKEQ. The trim removed 3 bases at V and 0 bases at J, leaving 10 bases unmatched. Written as DNA, the CDR3 is TGTGCCAGCAGCCAGGCCCCAGCGGGGAGGGCGAACACCGGGGAGCTGTTTTTT. Amino acid sequence: CASSQAPAGRANTGELFF.

The gene calls are TRBV15 and TRBJ1-4, with 9 bases lining up with TRBD1. The V and J ends lost 3 bases and 4 bases, in that order; junction bases with no gene match: 15. The CDR3 length is 19 residues. Germline V gene lookup returns CDR1 LNHNV and CDR2 YYDKDF (reference sequence). Written as DNA, the CDR3 is TGTGCCACCAGCAGCACCGGGACAGGGACCGTCATGGGTAATGAAAAACTGTTTTTT. As protein: CATSSTGTGTVMGNEKLFF. The variable domain in full, completed from reference TRBV15 and TRBJ1-4, reads DAMVIQNPRYQVTQFGKPVTLSCSQTLNHNVMYWYQQKSSQAPKLLFHYYDKDFNNEADTPDNFQSRRPNTSFCFLDIRSPGLGDTAMYLCATSSTGTGTVMGNEKLFFGSGTQLSVL.

This clone appeared a single time. The rearrangement links TRBV18 to TRBJ2-7, with unresolved D. There are 14 residues in the CDR3. V was clipped by 2 bases and J by 0 bases, with 8 bases between them. CDR1 and CDR2 (germline): KGHSH, LQKENI. The CDR3 loop reads CASSPSADSYEQYF. The CDR3, as DNA: TGTGCCAGCTCACCATCGGCAGACTCCTACGAGCAGTACTTC.

The rearrangement uses TRBV5-6 and TRBJ2-2, with unresolved D. The germline V gene encodes CDR1 SGHDT and CDR2 YYEEEE. Trimming shortened V by 4 bases and J by 0 bases, and 10 bases separated the two germline ends. The length of the CDR3 is 15 residues. CDR3 DNA sequence: TGTGCCAGCAGCCCCCGGGCCACGAACACCGGGGAGCTGTTTTTT. It codes for CASSPRATNTGELFF.

The gene calls are TRBV28 and TRBJ2-3, with 7 bases matching TRBD2. The CDR3 is 16 amino acids. The germline V gene has CDR1 MDHEN and CDR2 SYDVKM. V shed 1 base and J 0 bases; nucleotides not matched to a gene: 4. As DNA, the CDR3 is TGTGCCAGCAGTTTATTTTCAGCGGGAAGCACAGATACGCAGTATTTT. Translating it yields CASSLFSAGSTDTQYF.

The rearrangement uses TRBV9 and TRBJ2-2; no clear D. This CDR3 is built from 13 residues. Germline V CDR1 and CDR2: SGDLS, YYNGEE. V gave up 6 bases and J gave up 6 bases, with 12 bases separating them. The CDR3, as DNA: TGTGCCAGCACCAAGGGTGGGGCCGGGGAGCTGTTTTTT. This codes for CASTKGGAGELFF.

The genes are TRBV5-5 and TRBJ1-4; D gene unclear. The CDR3 loop spans 15 amino acids. The germline V gene encodes CDR1 SGHKS and CDR2 YYEKEE (reference sequence). V was shortened by 3 bases and J by 7 bases, with 16 bases between the two germline ends. The CDR3 reads CASSSGESASEKLFF. For the CDR3, the DNA is TGTGCCAGCAGCTCGGGAGAAAGCGCAAGTGAAAAACTGTTTTTT.

The chain carries TRBV7-2 and TRBJ1-6; D possibly corresponds to TRBD1 (5 bases). CDR1 is SGHTA, CDR2 FQGNSA, per germline. CDR3 length: 15 residues. Trimming removed 2 bases from V and 13 bases from J, with 18 bases in between. CDR3 sequence (DNA): TGTGCCAGCAGCTTATTGAGCGGGGGGAACTGGCCCCTCCACTTT. Its translation is CASSLLSGGNWPLHF.

This chain joins TRBV15 and TRBJ1-2; D may be TRBD1 (6 bases). Trimming cost V 0 bases and J 7 bases, with 18 bases left between them. CDR1 is LNHNV, CDR2 YYDKDF, per germline (reference sequence). The CDR3 sequence is 16 residues long. CDR3 DNA: TGTGCCACCAGCAGAGATAGATTAACAGGGTTGAGTGGCTACACCTTC. Its translation: CATSRDRLTGLSGYTF.

The gene calls are TRBV6-5 and TRBJ2-1; TRBD2 might be the D (5 bases). Trimming cost V 10 bases and J 5 bases, with 12 bases left between them. This CDR3 spans 12 amino acids. Germline V gene sequence: CDR1 MNHEY, CDR2 SVGAGI. The CDR3 DNA reads TGTGCCACCGGACTGTCCCACAATGAGCAGTTCTTC. Translated: CATGLSHNEQFF.

In the case of this clone: The sample holds other DNA sequences that translate to the same CDR3. This chain joins TRBV18 and TRBJ2-1, with D unclear. Germline V gene lookup returns CDR1 KGHSH and CDR2 LQKENI. V gave up 2 bases and J gave up 5 bases, with 7 bases separating them. The CDR3 is 13 amino acids. The CDR3 DNA reads as TGTGCCAGCTCACCATCAACCAACAATGAGCAGTTCTTC. Protein product: CASSPSTNNEQFF.

This clone was picked up a small number of times. Other DNA sequences within the sample encode an identical CDR3. This sequence joins TRBV9 and TRBJ1-2; maybe TRBD1 (5 bases). Deletions cut 0 bases from V and 2 bases from J, with 5 bases between. CDR1 is SGDLS, CDR2 YYNGEE, per germline. The CDR3 is 13 amino acids. CDR3 bases: TGTGCCAGCAGCGTAGACAGGAACTATGGCTACACCTTC. It codes for CASSVDRNYGYTF.

This clone showed up just once. The chain combines TRBV7-2 with TRBJ2-7; 10 positions match TRBD2. V lost 4 bases, J lost 5 bases, and 20 bases stayed unmatched. CDR3 size: 19 residues. Germline V gives CDR1 SGHTA, CDR2 FQGNSA. The CDR3 sequence: CASSSITSSSSGGKNEQYF. CDR3 nucleotides: TGTGCCAGCAGCTCAATAACCTCCTCTTCTAGCGGGGGAAAAAACGAGCAGTACTTC. The full variable domain, completed using reference TRBV7-2 and TRBJ2-7, is GAGVSQSPSNKVTEKGKDVELRCDPISGHTALYWYRQSLGQGLEFLIYFQGNSAPDKSGLPSDRFSAERTGGSVSTLTIQRTQQEDSAVYLCASSSITSSSSGGKNEQYFGPGTRLTVT.

The chain joins TRBV6-1 to TRBJ2-7; 8 bases line up with TRBD2. This CDR3 comprises 15 residues. Germline V gene sequence: CDR1 MNHNS, CDR2 SASEGT. Losses at the gene ends were 4 bases for V and 4 bases for J; bases not matched to a gene: 9. The CDR3 loop reads CASSAPRGGIYEQYF. In DNA, the CDR3 is TGTGCCAGCAGTGCCCCTCGGGGGGGGATATACGAGCAGTACTTC.

The CDR3 sequence is CASSVDGGSEKTQYF. DNA for the CDR3: TGTGCCAGCAGCGTAGATGGGGGGAGTGAAAAGACCCAGTACTTC. This chain links TRBV9 with TRBJ2-5, with D possibly TRBD2 on 6 matching bases. Trimming stripped 0 bases from V and 6 bases from J, with 15 bases between. CDR1 is SGDLS and CDR2 is YYNGEE in the germline V gene. The CDR3 covers 15 residues.

In its sample, this clone was seen once. V is TRBV28 and J is TRBJ2-5, with D perhaps matching TRBD2 (5 bases). The germline V gene has CDR1 MDHEN and CDR2 SYDVKM. Trimming shortened V by 10 bases and J by 0 bases, and 15 bases separated the two germline ends. The CDR3 is 14 amino acids. The CDR3 DNA reads as TGTGCCACCACCCAAAGCGGAAACCAAGAGACCCAGTACTTC. Encoded protein: CATTQSGNQETQYF.

The chain recombines TRBV7-2 with TRBJ2-2; 9 bases align to TRBD2. Germline loops: CDR1 SGHTA, CDR2 FQGNSA. The CDR3 contains 17 residues. With V trimmed by 6 bases and J by 0 bases, 8 bases remained unmatched. DNA of the CDR3: TGTGCCAGCAGGTCCAGGTCTAGCGGGACGAACACCGGGGAGCTGTTTTTT. It translates to CASRSRSSGTNTGELFF. Full variable domain (remainder filled in from reference TRBV7-2 and TRBJ2-2): GAGVSQSPSNKVTEKGKDVELRCDPISGHTALYWYRQSLGQGLEFLIYFQGNSAPDKSGLPSDRFSAERTGGSVSTLTIQRTQQEDSAVYLCASRSRSSGTNTGELFFGEGSRLTVL.

This chain links TRBV4-3 with TRBJ1-2; tentative D call: TRBD1 (6 bases). Germline V gene lookup returns CDR1 LGHNA and CDR2 YSLEER. The CDR3 is made up of 14 amino acids. V dropped 0 bases and J dropped 2 bases, with 7 bases sitting between them. CDR3 loop: CASSQEDRNYGYTF. CDR3 nucleotide sequence: TGCGCCAGCAGCCAAGAGGACAGAAACTATGGCTACACCTTC.

The V and J genes are TRBV12-3 or TRBV12-4 and TRBJ1-5, with 7 bases lining up with TRBD1. The CDR3 contains 13 residues. V shed 5 bases, J shed 5 bases, and the junction held 3 bases outside the gene matches. This chain's CDR3 is CASSRDSYQPQHF. In nucleotides, the CDR3 is TGTGCCAGCAGTCGGGACAGCTATCAGCCCCAGCATTTT.

V usage is TRBV9 and J usage is TRBJ2-2; D is unresolved. CDR1 is SGDLS and CDR2 is YYNGEE in the germline V gene. This CDR3 has 13 residues. With 2 bases removed from V and 6 bases from J, the gap between germline ends came to 8 bases. The chain's CDR3 is CASSVQYSGELFF. Here the CDR3 DNA reads TGTGCCAGCAGCGTGCAGTATTCCGGGGAGCTGTTTTTT.

The chain uses TRBV5-4 and TRBJ1-1; the D gene is possibly TRBD1 (6 bases). V was trimmed by 3 bases and J by 1 base, leaving 13 bases between them. From germline, CDR1 is SGHNT and CDR2 YYREEE (reference sequence). This CDR3 region has 15 residues. CDR3 sequence reads: CASSSLGAENTEAFF. In DNA form, the CDR3 reads TGTGCCAGCAGCTCCTTGGGGGCCGAGAACACTGAAGCTTTCTTT.

V and J are TRBV5-4 and TRBJ1-2; D is perhaps TRBD1 (5 bases). The CDR3 loop spans 16 amino acids. Germline assignment: CDR1 SGHNT and CDR2 YYREEE (reference sequence). Between the trimmed V and J ends, which lost 0 bases and 4 bases, there was a span of 16 bases. CDR3: CASSLGAGIQTYGYTF. CDR3 coding DNA: TGTGCCAGCAGCTTGGGGGCAGGGATCCAGACCTATGGCTACACCTTC.

This chain joins TRBV15 and TRBJ1-2; perhaps TRBD1 as D (5 bases). V shed 4 bases and J shed 3 bases, with 9 bases lying between them. The CDR3 is 13 amino acids. The germline V gene has CDR1 LNHNV and CDR2 YYDKDF (reference sequence). CDR3 in amino acids: CATSMRGDYGYTF. The CDR3 DNA reads TGTGCCACCAGCATGAGGGGTGACTATGGCTACACCTTC.

The rearrangement joins TRBV4-1 to TRBJ1-2; D call uncertain. The germline V gene has CDR1 MGHRA and CDR2 YSYEKL. This CDR3 spans 15 amino acids. Trimming removed 0 bases at V and 5 bases at J, with 13 bases between. The CDR3 DNA sequence: TGCGCCAGCAGCCAAGATGCGGTGTTAGGATATGGCTACACCTTC. It yields the protein CASSQDAVLGYGYTF.